Listed below are T cell receptor beta chains from one sample, sequenced in a study of a mutant IDH1 vaccine in newly diagnosed glioma. Measured with immunoSEQ multiplex PCR; TCRdb has only the in-frame clones, and not every one. The data show approximately 67,000 clones, over 70% seen once. The sequencing used peripheral blood mononuclear cells (PBMCs), collected from a glioma patient treated with radiotherapy, temozolomide or both. These receptors originate from a young woman with glioma. Some clones in this sample may be carry-over from other donors' samples. Both conserved end residues are part of each CDR3.

cdr3_length	j_call	v_call	cdr3_aa
12	TRBJ1-5	TRBV6-4	CASSDQNQPQHF
14	TRBJ1-2	TRBV27	CASSLSTGTYGYTF
16	TRBJ2-3	TRBV10-3	CAISELGGSSTDTQYF
15	TRBJ1-1	TRBV5-4	CASSFLDRGNTEAFF
12	TRBJ1-2	TRBV29-1	CSVGGEVGGYTF
13	TRBJ1-1	TRBV6-5	CASRGGGSGEAFF
17	TRBJ2-7	TRBV7-9	CASSLEGGTSGLYEQYF
12	TRBJ2-1	TRBV13	CASSSLVNEQFF
13	TRBJ2-4	TRBV25-1	CASSPGGAYIQYF
12	TRBJ2-5	TRBV14	CASSQWGETQYF
15	TRBJ2-7	TRBV19	CASSIPGGLSYEQYF
14	TRBJ1-2	TRBV6-1	CASSDRTANYGYTF
15	TRBJ1-5	TRBV6-5	CASSTSWESNQPQHF
17	TRBJ2-5	TRBV5-1	CASSSGTSGSSGETQYF
14	TRBJ2-7	TRBV4-3	CASSQDGTTYEQYF
12	TRBJ2-7	TRBV27	CASSFDSYEQYF
15	TRBJ2-1	TRBV5-1	CASSSGLNFDNEQFF
14	TRBJ1-2	TRBV7-9	CASSPRSRDYGYTF
12	TRBJ1-2	TRBV30	CAWTGGVYGYTF
14	TRBJ2-7	TRBV6-1	CASSAGLAVYEQYF
16	TRBJ1-1	TRBV19	CASSTPRTGKNTEAFF
16	TRBJ1-5	TRBV5-6	CASSVRTGVSNQPQHF
16	TRBJ1-2	TRBV10-1	CASRRTGRRANYGYTF
16	TRBJ2-7	TRBV19	CASSIDSNSGRSEQYF
16	TRBJ1-2	TRBV9	CASSVAGARGYYGYTF
13	TRBJ1-5	TRBV5-4	CASSVNRNQPQHF
12	TRBJ2-5	TRBV5-1	CASSLSGETQYF
12	TRBJ1-3	TRBV6-5	CASSRSGNTIYF
14	TRBJ1-2	TRBV12-5	CASGSPGTAYGYTF
13	TRBJ1-1	TRBV19	CARAGGHITEAFF
16	TRBJ2-1	TRBV4-2	CASSQNRGGSYNEQFF
15	TRBJ2-7	TRBV6-6	CASSLPQAGPYEQYF
15	TRBJ2-2	TRBV6-5	CASSPGTVNTGELFF
16	TRBJ1-5	TRBV9	CASSPRTDYSNQPQHF
17	TRBJ2-1	TRBV9	CASSATTSGHSYNEQFF
14	TRBJ1-3	TRBV5-4	CASSYDNSGNTIYF
11	TRBJ1-2	TRBV6-5	CASTSARGYTF
16	TRBJ1-1	TRBV7-2	CASSPSWGRGNTEAFF
17	TRBJ1-5	TRBV7-2	CASSLGAGRDSNQPQHF
13	TRBJ2-7	TRBV30	CAWSTGTGTEQYF
12	TRBJ2-7	TRBV9	CASSVSNAEQYF
14	TRBJ2-3	TRBV2	CASSLRALTDTQYF